This is a list of T cell receptor beta chains from one sample in a study of identical twins. TCRdb re-derived calls from the 5' RACE reads in MiXCR, one entry per CDR3 protein. The table includes more than 1.5 million distinct CDR3 sequences, around 29% detected once. The sample was cord blood. These receptors originate from a newborn girl in good health. Both conserved end residues are part of each CDR3.

>TRBJ2-1|TRBV5-6|15
CASSSREGLRNEQFF
>TRBJ1-4|TRBV21-1|15
CASSNVGRRNEKLFF
>TRBJ2-1|TRBV4-1|17
CASSPPLPGALYNEQFF
>TRBJ2-1|TRBV5-8|16
CASSSLPGVSYNEQFF
>TRBJ1-2|TRBV4-1|15
CASSQEWLGNYGYTF
>TRBJ1-5|TRBV20-1|14
CSARRAGGGQPQHF
>TRBJ2-7|TRBV29-1|17
CSVEDVNAGGLSYEQYF
>.|TRBV5-1|15
CASSLELAEYNEQYF
>TRBJ1-1|TRBV12-3/TRBV12-4|15
CASTPQGTILTEAFF
>TRBJ2-7|TRBV10-3|15
CAISPRASTPHEQYF
>TRBJ2-3|TRBV4-1|15
CASSQVVASSDTQYF
>TRBJ2-1|TRBV5-1|16
CASSYFPRLTTREQFF
>TRBJ2-7|TRBV14|15
CASSQVPAGVYEQYF
>TRBJ1-6|TRBV6-6|14
CASRRQGINSPPHF
>TRBJ2-3|TRBV13|16
CASSLAGGQNTDTQYF
>TRBJ1-5|TRBV7-9|14
CASSYDMSNQPQHF
>TRBJ2-5|TRBV25-1|17
CASSEFKGAGTQETQYF
>TRBJ1-5|TRBV2|15
CASSQGTGSNQPQHF
>TRBJ1-3|TRBV5-6|13
CASSLADGNTIYF
>TRBJ1-6|TRBV11-2|15
CASSLDRAANSPLHF
>TRBJ1-6|TRBV14|13
CASSQGGYSPLHF
>TRBJ2-7|TRBV27|15
CASSPRRLPTYEQYF
>TRBJ1-2|TRBV4-2|11
CASAGPYGYTF
>TRBJ2-3|TRBV28|13
CASGSLSTDTQYF
>TRBJ1-5|TRBV10-3|14
CAISYTDSNQPQHF
>TRBJ2-1|TRBV2|17
CASSDPTSGRTYNEQFF
>TRBJ1-6|TRBV4-1|12
CASSQDDSPLHF
>TRBJ2-2|TRBV5-1|17
CASIRQPGLDFTGELFF
>TRBJ2-7|TRBV3-1|14
CASSRLAGYNEQYF
>TRBJ2-2|TRBV9|18
CASSVALAGVLNTGELFF
>TRBJ2-7|TRBV25-1|15
CASSQTGVLQYEQYF
>TRBJ2-2|TRBV20-1|15
CSARPSSGSTGELFF
>TRBJ1-2|TRBV12-3/TRBV12-4|14
CASTSGRANYGYTF
>TRBJ2-3|TRBV20-1|15
CNATNPGALTDTQYF
>TRBJ1-6|TRBV4-1|18
CASSQGLIRQGVYSPLHF
>TRBJ2-5|TRBV29-1|13
CSARGQVQETQYF
>TRBJ2-7|TRBV27|18
CASSLRTSGGVSSYEQYF
>TRBJ1-6|TRBV9|15
CASSVAQGNNSPLHF
>TRBJ2-1|TRBV20-1|18
CSARFQGGDPGSYNEQFF
>TRBJ2-5|TRBV4-2|17
CASSQERLGRVRNEQYF
>TRBJ2-1|TRBV4-2|11
CASRGGGEQFF
>TRBJ2-3|TRBV24-1|12
CATSDSSDTQYF
>TRBJ1-1|TRBV19|14
CASSIGGQGTEAFF
>TRBJ2-3|TRBV3-1|17
CASSQDPASGVGDTQYF
>TRBJ2-3|TRBV19|11
CAATGGDTQYF
>TRBJ1-4|TRBV30|14
CAWSYGDNNEKLFF